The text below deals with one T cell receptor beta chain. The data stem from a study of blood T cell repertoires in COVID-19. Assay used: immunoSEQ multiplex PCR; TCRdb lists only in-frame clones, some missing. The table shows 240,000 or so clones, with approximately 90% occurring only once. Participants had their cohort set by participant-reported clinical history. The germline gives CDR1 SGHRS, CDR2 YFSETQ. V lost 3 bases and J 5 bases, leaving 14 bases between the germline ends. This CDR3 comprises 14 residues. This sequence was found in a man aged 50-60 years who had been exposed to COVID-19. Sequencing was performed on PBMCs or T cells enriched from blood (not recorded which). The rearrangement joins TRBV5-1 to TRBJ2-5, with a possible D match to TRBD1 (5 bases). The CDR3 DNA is TGCGCCAGCAGCTACGCCGACAGTAGGGAGACCCAGTACTTC. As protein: CASSYADSRETQYF.